The rows below give T cell receptor beta chains drawn from one sample of a study of cytomegalovirus exposure and HLA in healthy donors. This table comes from immunoSEQ multiplex PCR, and its TCRdb copy is limited to in-frame clones, with some not included. The table lists about 130,000 clones, around three quarters of them singletons, with about 2.7% in the top ten. The specimen was PBMCs. These receptors were collected from a woman aged 60-75 years in good health and CMV-seropositive. The CDR3 runs from the conserved cysteine through the conserved F or W. The order of the fields is D gene, CDR3 length, clone size, V gene, J gene, CDR3 protein, CDR3 DNA. D genes are given only for firm matches. Rows may omit the clone size; those that give it use once, few, many or a size class.

TRBD1	14	.	TRBV15	TRBJ1-6	CATSRGQINSPLHF	TGTGCCACCAGCAGGGGACAGATTAATTCACCCCTCCACTTT
.	14	once	TRBV6-1	TRBJ2-7	CASIPPFSLYEQYF	TGTGCCAGCATCCCCCCTTTTTCTTTATACGAGCAGTACTTC
TRBD1	15	.	TRBV7-6	TRBJ1-3	CASSRGQGGGNTIYF	TGTGCCAGCAGCCGCGGACAGGGTGGTGGAAACACCATATATTTT
TRBD2	16	.	TRBV5-5	TRBJ2-5	CASSSTGTSGQETQYF	TGTGCCAGCAGCTCGACCGGGACTAGCGGCCAAGAGACCCAGTACTTC
TRBD1	15	.	TRBV15	TRBJ2-5	CATSKPGQGVETQYF	TGTGCCACCAGCAAGCCGGGACAGGGAGTAGAGACCCAGTACTTC
.	14	.	TRBV5-4	TRBJ1-1	CASSLGQVGPEAFF	TGTGCCAGCAGCTTGGGACAGGTGGGCCCTGAAGCTTTCTTT
TRBD1	15	.	TRBV7-9	TRBJ1-2	CASSLETGGANGYTF	TGTGCCAGCAGCTTAGAGACAGGGGGCGCAAATGGCTACACCTTC
.	14	.	TRBV6-1	TRBJ1-2	CASGSGIRNYGYTF	TGTGCCAGCGGCTCAGGTATTCGAAACTATGGCTACACCTTC
TRBD2	20	.	TRBV4-1	TRBJ2-3	CASSQDPPVAGAPAGGTQYF	TGCGCCAGCAGCCAAGATCCCCCTGTAGCGGGGGCCCCCGCGGGAGGGACGCAGTATTTT
.	14	.	TRBV7-7	TRBJ2-3	CASSLGGGGDTQYF	TGTGCTAGCAGCTTAGGGGGGGGCGGAGATACGCAGTATTTT
.	15	.	TRBV2	TRBJ1-2	CASSAGRRNVYGYTF	TGTGCCAGCAGTGCCGGTCGGAGGAACGTCTATGGCTACACCTTC
.	13	few	TRBV14	TRBJ2-5	CASSEGNQETQYF	TGTGCCAGCAGCGAAGGTAACCAAGAGACCCAGTACTTC
TRBD1	15	.	TRBV5-1	TRBJ1-2	CASMIGQGSLEGYTF	TGCGCCAGCATGATCGGACAGGGGTCCTTAGAGGGCTACACCTTC